This T cell receptor beta chain was sequenced in a study of OX40 agonist ivuxolimab in advanced cancers. Sequenced by immunoSEQ multiplex PCR; TCRdb stores in-frame clones only, minus some. Of 20,000 to 25,000 clones in the sample, 84% were seen once. This CDR3 comprises 13 residues. Looked up from germline, CDR1 is SGHRS and CDR2 is YFSETQ. V lost 4 bases to trimming and J lost 10 bases, with 15 bases between them. About this clone: Antigen specificity is unknown.

Study-wide results and limits: Those patients achieving a partial response at 0.1-3.0 mg/kg showed among the lowest clonal expansion.

The rearrangement joins TRBV5-1 to TRBJ2-1, with D possibly TRBD1 on 5 matching bases. This clonotype was sampled from an adult with an advanced solid tumor such as melanoma, head and neck, liver or kidney cancer. The material sequenced was CD4+ or CD8+ T cells sorted from blood, taken in a trial of the OX40 agonist ivuxolimab. The CDR3 spells CASSPQGTKEQFF. For the CDR3, the DNA is TGCGCCAGCAGCCCGCAGGGTACTAAGGAGCAGTTCTTC.